What follows describes a single T cell receptor beta chain. This entry comes from a study of control samples from healthy donors and cancer patients. This CDR3 has 19 amino acids. Between the trimmed V and J ends, which lost 3 bases and 5 bases, there was a span of 28 bases. CDR1 and CDR2 from the germline V gene are MDHEN and SYDVKM. Profiled with immunoSEQ multiplex PCR; TCRdb holds only in-frame clones, not every one. The sample includes about 120,000 clones, 91% of them seen just once. This clonotype was sampled from a woman under 30 in good health. V usage is TRBV28 and J usage is TRBJ1-1; weak D call: TRBD1 (6 bases). The material sequenced was blood. CDR3 protein: CASSLSWAGALSSKTEAFF. CDR3 coding DNA: TGTGCCAGCAGTTTGTCGTGGGCAGGGGCTTTGTCCTCGAAAACTGAAGCTTTCTTT.